A single sample is the source of the 25 T cell receptor beta chains below, sequenced in a study of T cell clonotyping in hematopoietic cell transplantation. Sequencing was performed with immunoSEQ multiplex PCR; in TCRdb, only in-frame clones are kept and a portion is missing. The table records about 76,000 clones, almost 97% of them present only once. Time point defined: recipient sample about 28 days before transplant, after cytoreduction. Sequenced material: peripheral blood mononuclear cells, taken before stem cell transplant. The receptors stem from a woman aged 45-60 years with acute myeloid leukemia. Some clones in this sample may be carry-over from other donors' samples.

V usage is TRBV29-1 and J usage is TRBJ2-7, with D maybe TRBD1 (6 bases). The V end was cut by 5 bases, the J end by 1 base, with 18 bases between. There are 15 residues in the CDR3. Germline values: CDR1 SQVTM, CDR2 ANQGSEA. CDR3 sequence: CSVLKLRGTSYEQYF. The DNA of the CDR3 is TGCAGCGTTTTGAAATTAAGGGGGACGTCCTACGAGCAGTACTTC.

This clone appeared a single time. V usage is TRBV30 and J usage is TRBJ2-3; perhaps TRBD1 as D (6 bases). This CDR3 is built from 13 residues. Germline CDR1 is GTSNPN and CDR2 is SVGIG (reference sequence). Trimming shortened V by 6 bases and J by 6 bases, and 16 bases separated the two germline ends. DNA of the CDR3: TGTGCCTGCTCAGACAGGACCGGGGATACGCAGTATTTT. Protein product: CACSDRTGDTQYF. The full variable domain, with the rest looked up from reference TRBV30 and TRBJ2-3, is SQTIHQWPATLVQPVGSPLSLECTVEGTSNPNLYWYRQAAGRGLQLLFYSVGIGQISSEVPQNLSASRPQDRQFILSSKKLLLSDSGFYLCACSDRTGDTQYFGPGTRLTVL.

In DNA form, the CDR3 reads TGTGCCAGTCAACGGGGGAGCTCCTACGAGCAGTACTTC. As protein: CASQRGSSYEQYF. The chain joins TRBV19 to TRBJ2-7, with D maybe TRBD2 (6 bases). The CDR3 runs 13 residues. CDR1 LNHDA and CDR2 SQIVND come from the germline V gene (reference sequence). The V end lost 8 bases, the J end lost 0 bases, and 11 bases lay between the germline ends. Combining the CDR3 with reference TRBV19 and TRBJ2-7 gives the whole variable domain DGGITQSPKYLFRKEGQNVTLSCEQNLNHDAMYWYRQDPGQGLRLIYYSQIVNDFQKGDIAEGYSVSREKKESFPLTVTSAQKNPTAFYLCASQRGSSYEQYFGPGTRLTVT.

The chain is built from TRBV28 and TRBJ1-2; no clear D. The V gene's germline CDR1 is MDHEN and CDR2 SYDVKM. The CDR3 extends over 13 amino acids. The V and J ends lost 2 bases and 5 bases respectively, with 9 bases between them. This CDR3 is CASSLLATYGYTF. The DNA for the CDR3 is TGTGCCAGCAGTTTACTCGCGACGTATGGCTACACCTTC.

J is TRBJ1-3 and V is TRBV27; D gene unclear. The CDR3 length is 13 residues. V gave up 10 bases and J gave up 4 bases, with 14 bases separating them. CDR1 and CDR2 (germline): MNHEY, SMNVEV (reference sequence). CDR3 DNA: TGTGCCACCCGCACTAATACGGGAAACACCATATATTTT. It specifies CATRTNTGNTIYF.

The chain joins TRBV30 to TRBJ1-5; 11 nucleotides line up with TRBD1. CDR3 size: 12 residues. V was clipped by 8 bases and J by 7 bases; unmatched bases: 4. Per the germline V gene, CDR1 is GTSNPN and CDR2 is SVGIG (reference sequence). The CDR3: CAQGTGGQPQHF. The CDR3 DNA reads TGTGCCCAAGGGACAGGGGGACAGCCCCAGCATTTT.

This chain links TRBV14 with TRBJ2-4; D is possibly TRBD1 (6 bases). The CDR3 is 19 amino acids. V lost 1 base and J lost 1, with 20 bases in between. Germline V gene sequence: CDR1 SGHDN, CDR2 FVKESK. CDR3 bases: TGTGCCAGCAGCCAAGGGGACATAGTTCTAAGCCCCGCCAAAAACATTCAGTACTTC. Protein sequence: CASSQGDIVLSPAKNIQYF.

The chain uses TRBV28 and TRBJ1-1; TRBD1 is a possible D gene (5 bases). Germline V lookup: CDR1 MDHEN, CDR2 SYDVKM. The V gene lost 6 bases and the J gene lost 10 bases, with 21 bases spanning the gap. The CDR3 is made up of 14 amino acids. For the CDR3, the DNA is TGTGCCAGCAGCGGGTGGAGGGGTTGGTTGGGAGCTTTCTTT. Protein product: CASSGWRGWLGAFF.

V gene TRBV29-1 combines with J gene TRBJ2-7; a weak D match, TRBD1 (6 bases). V lost 7 bases to trimming and J lost 2 bases, with 12 bases between them. CDR1 and CDR2 from the germline V gene are SQVTM and ANQGSEA. The CDR3 runs to 12 residues. The CDR3 here is CSAAGQPYEQYF. The CDR3 DNA follows: TGCAGCGCCGCCGGACAGCCCTACGAGCAGTACTTC.

The chain combines TRBV5-4 with TRBJ1-2, with D perhaps matching TRBD1 (5 bases). CDR1 is SGHNT and CDR2 is YYREEE in the germline V gene (reference sequence). CDR3 length: 15 amino acids. Trimming left V 3 bases short and J 7 bases short, with 19 bases between. CDR3 DNA sequence: TGTGCCAGCAGCTGGGCAAGACAGCCGCTGGGTGGCTACACCTTC. It specifies CASSWARQPLGGYTF.

The rearrangement uses TRBV2 and TRBJ1-2; unclear D gene. Germline V gene data show CDR1 as SNHLY and CDR2 as FYNNEI. The CDR3 totals 14 residues. The V end was cut by 1 base, the J end by 4 bases, with 10 bases between. CDR3 DNA sequence: TGTGCCAGCAGTGAAGGTCGGTCCTTCTATGGCTACACCTTC. Encoded protein: CASSEGRSFYGYTF. The whole variable domain, remainder taken from reference TRBV2 and TRBJ1-2, is EPEVTQTPSHQVTQMGQEVILRCVPISNHLYFYWYRQILGQKVEFLVSFYNNEISEKSEIFDDQFSVERPDGSNFTLKIRSTKLEDSAMYFCASSEGRSFYGYTFGSGTRLTVV.

The gene calls are TRBV5-1 and TRBJ1-2; a possible D gene is TRBD1 (5 bases). The CDR3 is 15 residues long. V gave up 4 bases and J gave up 6 bases, with 19 bases separating them. In germline, CDR1 is SGHRS, CDR2 YFSETQ. CDR3 DNA sequence: TGCGCCAGCAGCCCTGCTTCGAGTGGGGGGGATGGCTACACCTTC. Amino acid sequence: CASSPASSGGDGYTF.

The CDR3 DNA follows: TGTGCCAGCAGCCCGATGGGGGGCGAAGGCTACGAGCAGTACTTC. It translates to CASSPMGGEGYEQYF. The V call is TRBV28, the J call TRBJ2-7; D may be TRBD1 or TRBD2 (6 bases each). Between the trimmed V and J ends, which lost 6 bases and 3 bases, there was a span of 18 bases. The germline V gene has CDR1 MDHEN and CDR2 SYDVKM. The CDR3 consists of 15 residues.

This clone was recorded only once. This sequence joins TRBV6-6 and TRBJ2-2; TRBD1 agrees at 9 bases. Unmatched junction bases numbered 9, after V lost 5 bases and J lost 5 bases. The germline V gene has CDR1 MNHNY and CDR2 SVGAGI (reference sequence). CDR3 length equals 16 residues. The CDR3 is CASSPLWTGETGELFF. In DNA, the CDR3 is TGTGCCAGCAGTCCACTCTGGACAGGGGAAACCGGGGAGCTGTTTTTT.

This clone occurred once. The rearrangement joins TRBV9 to TRBJ2-3; D gene uncertain. Looked up from germline, CDR1 is SGDLS and CDR2 is YYNGEE. The CDR3 spans 12 residues. Trimming took off 1 base at V and 4 bases at J, with 4 bases between the two ends. This CDR3 is CASSVTADTQYF. The CDR3 DNA reads TGTGCCAGCAGCGTAACGGCAGATACGCAGTATTTT.

The chain recombines TRBV5-8 with TRBJ1-5; D uncertain. Germline lookup yields CDR1 SGHTS and CDR2 YDEGEE. CDR3 length: 16 amino acids. The germline V and J ends were trimmed by 1 base and 9 bases, with 20 bases remaining between them. CDR3 loop: CASSLNNLSPCGPQHF. The CDR3, as DNA: TGTGCCAGCAGCTTGAATAACCTATCACCCTGCGGGCCCCAGCATTTT.

The chain combines TRBV7-2 with TRBJ1-4; no clear D gene. The V end was cut by 3 bases, the J end by 8 bases, with 16 bases between. CDR3 length: 15 amino acids. The germline CDR1 and CDR2 sequences are SGHTA and FQGNSA. CDR3 amino acids: CASSFGGSHGEKLFF. The CDR3 nucleotides are TGTGCCAGCAGCTTCGGAGGTTCCCACGGAGAAAAACTGTTTTTT.

This chain links TRBV7-6 with TRBJ1-4; D not certain. The germline V gene encodes CDR1 SGHVS and CDR2 FNYEAQ. The length of the CDR3 is 16 residues. The ends were cut back, 5 bases at V and 7 bases at J, with 20 bases in the middle. The CDR3 DNA sequence: TGTGCCAGCAGCGCGGCGCGGGGAGATCCATTTGAAAAACTGTTTTTT. It specifies CASSAARGDPFEKLFF.

The table lists this clone with a count of one. The V and J genes are TRBV7-2 and TRBJ2-7, with D tentatively TRBD1 (6 bases). CDR1 is SGHTA and CDR2 is FQGNSA in the germline V gene. Deletions cut 1 base from V and 3 bases from J, with 10 bases between. The CDR3 runs to 14 residues. This CDR3 reads CASSLGGQIYEQYF. In nucleotides, the CDR3 is TGTGCCAGCAGCTTAGGAGGACAGATCTACGAGCAGTACTTC.

The rearrangement joins TRBV19 to TRBJ2-2, with D perhaps TRBD1 (5 bases). The CDR3 spans 15 residues. Germline V gene data show CDR1 as LNHDA and CDR2 as SQIVND (reference sequence). The germline V and J ends were trimmed by 0 bases and 5 bases, with 10 bases remaining between them. The chain's CDR3 is CASSIERRQTGELFF. The CDR3 DNA reads as TGTGCCAGTAGTATAGAAAGGAGACAGACCGGGGAGCTGTTTTTT.

The V gene is TRBV6-5, the J gene TRBJ2-7; 8 bases match TRBD2. The CDR3 totals 16 residues. With 4 bases clipped from V and 3 bases from J, the junction kept 11 bases outside the gene matches. CDR1 is MNHEY and CDR2 is SVGAGI in the germline V gene. This chain's CDR3 is CASSSTTQREHYEQYF. The DNA for the CDR3 is TGTGCCAGCAGTTCCACCACCCAGCGGGAGCACTACGAGCAGTACTTC.

The DNA for the CDR3 is TGTGCCAGCAGGGTGACAGCTTATGGCTACACCTTC. Protein product: CASRVTAYGYTF. The chain is built from TRBV2 and TRBJ1-2, with TRBD1 as a possible D gene (5 bases). The CDR3 spans 12 residues. Looked up from germline, CDR1 is SNHLY and CDR2 is FYNNEI. V lost 6 bases, J lost 5 bases, and 10 bases lay in between.

This clone was seen a handful of times. The genes are TRBV7-2 and TRBJ1-1; D might be TRBD1 (5 bases). From germline, CDR1 is SGHTA and CDR2 FQGNSA. The CDR3 is made up of 14 amino acids. V lost 6 bases to trimming and J lost 1 base, with 12 bases between them. This CDR3 reads CASSYQGRNTEAFF. The DNA for the CDR3 is TGTGCCAGCAGTTATCAGGGTCGGAACACTGAAGCTTTCTTT. The full variable domain, completed using reference TRBV7-2 and TRBJ1-1, is GAGVSQSPSNKVTEKGKDVELRCDPISGHTALYWYRQSLGQGLEFLIYFQGNSAPDKSGLPSDRFSAERTGGSVSTLTIQRTQQEDSAVYLCASSYQGRNTEAFFGQGTRLTVV.

The chain couples TRBV2 to TRBJ1-1; 8 positions agree with TRBD1. The CDR3 length is 16 residues. Losses at the gene ends were 3 bases for V and 0 bases for J; bases not matched to a gene: 6. Germline values: CDR1 SNHLY, CDR2 FYNNEI. The CDR3 spells CASSDHGTGMNTEAFF. For the CDR3, the DNA is TGTGCCAGCAGTGATCACGGGACAGGAATGAACACTGAAGCTTTCTTT.

The V gene is TRBV6-5, the J gene TRBJ2-3, with 14 bases aligning to TRBD2. Per germline, CDR1 MNHEY and CDR2 SVGAGI. CDR3 size: 15 residues. The junction had 8 bases not matched to a gene; V was cut back by 5 bases and J by 10 bases. The DNA for the CDR3 is TGTGCCAGCAGTCCAGGGACTAGCGGGAGTCATGCGCAGTATTTT. Protein sequence: CASSPGTSGSHAQYF.